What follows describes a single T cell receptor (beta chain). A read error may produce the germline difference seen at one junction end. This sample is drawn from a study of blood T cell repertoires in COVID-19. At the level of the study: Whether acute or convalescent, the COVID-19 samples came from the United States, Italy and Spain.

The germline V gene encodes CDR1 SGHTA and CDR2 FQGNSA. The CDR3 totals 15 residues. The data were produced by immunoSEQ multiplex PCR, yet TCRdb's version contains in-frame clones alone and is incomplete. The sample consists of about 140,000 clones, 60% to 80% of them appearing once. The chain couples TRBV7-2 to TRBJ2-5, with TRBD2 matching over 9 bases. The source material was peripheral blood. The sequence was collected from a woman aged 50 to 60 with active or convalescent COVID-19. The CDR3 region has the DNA TGTGCCAGCAGCTTGAGCGGGGGGAACCAAGGGACCCAGTACTTC. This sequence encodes CASSLSGGNQGTQYF.